Presented here are 6 T cell receptor beta chains from one specimen sequenced in a study of blood T cells in healthy people across ages. PCR was performed a second time for about 7 to 12 cycles using a sample-barcoded 5' primer and a J-beta primer mix. MiXCR, run by TCRdb on the 5' RACE reads, gives a single entry per CDR3 protein. The profile shows more than 650,000 distinct CDR3 sequences, roughly 53% of them singletons. The sequenced sample consisted of blood. The receptors were gathered from an elderly man in good health.

About this clonotype: This may stem from a read error, because a much larger clone lies one nucleotide away. The chain is built from TRBV29-1 and TRBJ2-7; 7 bases map to TRBD2. The CDR3 length is 14 residues. Trimming at V came to 4 bases and at J to 0 bases, leaving 6 bases not matched to a gene. Germline loops: CDR1 SQVTM, CDR2 ANQGSEA. CDR3 nucleotides: TGCAGCGTTGCGGGGGGAACAAGCTCCTACGAGCAGTACTTC. Its protein is CSVAGGTSSYEQYF.

The chain joins TRBV10-3 to TRBJ2-7, with 14 bases aligning to TRBD2. The V gene end was trimmed by 6 bases and the J gene end by 5 bases; junction bases not matched to a gene: 6. CDR1 is ENHRY and CDR2 is SYGVKD in the germline V gene. This CDR3 has 15 amino acids. The CDR3 region has the DNA TGTGCCATCAGGGGGACTAGCGGGAGTGGGGACGAGCAGTACTTC. This translates into CAIRGTSGSGDEQYF.

The chain couples TRBV12-3 or TRBV12-4 to TRBJ2-7, with 9 positions matching TRBD1. The CDR3 covers 14 residues. The V gene end was trimmed by 7 bases and the J gene end by 7 bases; junction bases not matched to a gene: 11. The CDR3 region has the DNA TGTGCCAGCACCTGGGGGGACAGGGTGCAAGAGCAGTACTTC. Its protein product is CASTWGDRVQEQYF.

This clonotype was picked up one time. The genes are TRBV2 and TRBJ1-2; D perhaps matches TRBD1 (6 bases). CDR3 length: 13 amino acids. The germline gives CDR1 SNHLY, CDR2 FYNNEI. V was pared by 3 bases and J by 4 bases, with 9 bases between. CDR3 loop: CASSDDRTYGYTF. For the CDR3, the DNA is TGTGCCAGCAGTGACGACAGGACCTATGGCTACACCTTC.

The sample holds a few counts of this clonotype. J is TRBJ2-5 and V is TRBV3-1; 8 nucleotides align to TRBD2. Germline-derived CDR1 and CDR2 are LGHDT and YNNKEL (reference sequence). Unmatched junction bases numbered 5, after V lost 4 bases and J lost 4 bases. CDR3 length equals 14 residues. CDR3 sequence (DNA): TGTGCCAGCAGCCGAGCGGGGGCGGGAGAGACCCAGTACTTC. Amino acids: CASSRAGAGETQYF.

The CDR3 sequence: CASSPDARSGANVLTF. In DNA, the CDR3 is TGTGCCAGCTCACCAGACGCGCGCTCTGGGGCCAACGTCCTGACTTTC. The chain joins TRBV18 to TRBJ2-6; unclear D gene. Trimming stripped 2 bases from V and 0 bases from J, with 8 bases between. Germline values: CDR1 KGHSH, CDR2 LQKENI. This CDR3 has 16 residues.